Below, 18 T cell receptor beta chains from the same sample are listed, as sequenced in a study of T cell changes during pregnancy in multiple sclerosis. The assay was immunoSEQ multiplex PCR, and TCRdb's table has in-frame clones only and misses some. This table has 73,000 or so clones, about 90% appearing once. The input for sequencing was peripheral blood, taken in the second trimester of pregnancy. All receptors come from a female donor with multiple sclerosis, enrolled in a pregnancy study.

The V call is TRBV4-3, the J call TRBJ2-1, with TRBD1 matching over 9 bases. Germline loops: CDR1 LGHNA, CDR2 YSLEER. Trimming removed 2 bases from V and 9 bases from J; junction bases left unmatched: 8. The CDR3 totals 15 residues. CDR3 sequence (DNA): TGCGCCAGCAGCCAACTGCGACAGGGGGTCAGTGAGCAGTTCTTC. This sequence encodes CASSQLRQGVSEQFF.

V usage is TRBV7-3 and J usage is TRBJ1-1; weak D call: TRBD1 (5 bases). V lost 3 bases and J 7 bases, leaving 12 bases between the germline ends. The CDR3 is 13 amino acids. Germline lookup yields CDR1 SGHTA and CDR2 FQGTGA. Written as DNA, the CDR3 is TGTGCCAGCAGCTTCCTATCTCAGGGTGAAGCTTTCTTT. This codes for CASSFLSQGEAFF.

The CDR3 sequence is CASSPWDRRDQPQHF. CDR3 coding DNA: TGCGCCAGCAGCCCTTGGGACAGGAGAGATCAGCCCCAGCATTTT. The chain joins TRBV5-1 to TRBJ1-5, with 8 positions matching TRBD1. Unmatched junction bases numbered 8, after V lost 4 bases and J lost 5 bases. The CDR3 covers 15 residues. Germline V gene data show CDR1 as SGHRS and CDR2 as YFSETQ.

The rearrangement joins TRBV5-1 to TRBJ1-2; D is perhaps TRBD1 (5 bases). In germline, CDR1 is SGHRS, CDR2 YFSETQ. The V end was cut by 2 bases, the J end by 8 bases, with 10 bases between. The CDR3 consists of 12 residues. DNA for the CDR3: TGCGCCAGCAGCTTTGACAGTCCGGGCTACACCTTC. Residues: CASSFDSPGYTF.

The rearrangement joins TRBV4-3 to TRBJ1-4; possible D gene TRBD1, 5 bases. CDR1 and CDR2 (germline): LGHNA, YSLEER. The CDR3 consists of 16 residues. The ends were cut back, 0 bases at V and 7 bases at J, with 15 bases in the middle. The CDR3 region has the DNA TGCGCCAGCAGCCAAGAACGCAGTCTGGGGCTTGAAAAACTGTTTTTT. Protein sequence: CASSQERSLGLEKLFF.

The gene calls are TRBV4-2 and TRBJ2-6; no clear D gene. The CDR3 spans 16 residues. Trimming took off 5 bases at V and 0 bases at J, with 11 bases between the two ends. Germline CDR1 and CDR2: LGHNA and YNFKEQ. The CDR3 reads CASSDRQVSGANVLTF. Here the CDR3 DNA reads TGTGCCAGCAGCGACCGGCAGGTCTCTGGGGCCAACGTCCTGACTTTC.

The V and J genes are TRBV19 and TRBJ2-2; D unresolved. Trimming shortened V by 1 base and J by 1 base, and 10 bases separated the two germline ends. This CDR3 is 16 amino acids long. In germline, CDR1 is LNHDA, CDR2 SQIVND (reference sequence). CDR3 nucleotides: TGTGCCAGTAGTATAGGCCGCACAGTGAACACCGGGGAGCTGTTTTTT. Encoded protein: CASSIGRTVNTGELFF.

The chain is built from TRBV7-2 and TRBJ2-5; 11 bases are shared with TRBD2. J gave up 0 bases and V 4 bases, and 4 bases lay outside the gene matches. CDR3 length: 16 residues. Germline V lookup: CDR1 SGHTA, CDR2 FQGNSA. CDR3 protein: CASSSRLAGYQETQYF. CDR3 DNA: TGTGCCAGCAGCTCCAGACTAGCGGGGTACCAAGAGACCCAGTACTTC.

This clone occurred once. This sequence joins TRBV4-1 and TRBJ1-2; a weak D match, TRBD1 (5 bases). The CDR3 spans 18 residues. The ends were cut back, 4 bases at V and 7 bases at J, with 28 bases in the middle. Looked up from germline, CDR1 is MGHRA and CDR2 is YSYEKL. Here the CDR3 DNA reads TGCGCCAGCAGCCCTGGGGACGGCAGGTCGAGTTTGGGAGGTGGCTACACCTTC. This gives the protein CASSPGDGRSSLGGGYTF.

The chain has TRBV4-2 and TRBJ1-2; 10 bases match TRBD1. The CDR3 is 14 residues long. Germline CDR1 reads LGHNA; CDR2 reads YNFKEQ. The J segment lost 6 bases and the V segment lost 2 bases, leaving 3 bases of the junction unmatched. The CDR3 bases are TGTGCCAGCAGCCAAAGGACAGGGGGAGATGGCTACACCTTC. This encodes CASSQRTGGDGYTF.

The CDR3 DNA reads TGTGCCTGGAGTGAACAGGGGTACTATGGCTACACCTTC. This codes for CAWSEQGYYGYTF. The J gene is TRBJ1-2, the V gene TRBV30, with 7 bases lining up with TRBD1. V gave up 1 base and J gave up 3 bases; unmatched junction bases: 2. This CDR3 comprises 13 residues. Per the germline V gene, CDR1 is GTSNPN and CDR2 is SVGIG (reference sequence).

The J gene is TRBJ2-7, the V gene TRBV5-4; 8 nucleotides align to TRBD1. The CDR3 has 14 residues. V dropped 3 bases and J dropped 3; count of bases not matched to a gene: 5. Germline lookup yields CDR1 SGHNT and CDR2 YYREEE (reference sequence). The CDR3 region is CASSSGQGYYEQYF. The CDR3 nucleotides are TGTGCCAGCAGCTCCGGACAGGGTTACTACGAGCAGTACTTC. The variable domain in full, with the rest retrieved from reference TRBV5-4 and TRBJ2-7, is ETGVTQSPTHLIKTRGQQVTLRCSSQSGHNTVSWYQQALGQGPQFIFQYYREEENGRGNFPPRFSGLQFPNYSSELNVNALELDDSALYLCASSSGQGYYEQYFGPGTRLTVT.

For the CDR3, the DNA is TGTGCCAGCAGCTTTGGACTAGCGGGGGGGTATCGAGATACGCAGTATTTT. Residues: CASSFGLAGGYRDTQYF. This chain joins TRBV7-2 and TRBJ2-3; TRBD2 matches at 15 bases. Trimming cost V 3 bases and J 5 bases; bases outside gene matches: 6. From germline, CDR1 is SGHTA and CDR2 FQGNSA. CDR3 length: 17 amino acids.

This rearrangement joins TRBV6-6 to TRBJ2-3, with TRBD2 identical over 10 bases. The CDR3 has 16 amino acids. The V gene's germline CDR1 is MNHNY and CDR2 SVGAGI (reference sequence). With V trimmed by 5 bases and J by 1 base, 6 bases remained unmatched. As DNA, the CDR3 is TGTGCCAGCAGTATTCTAGCGGGGGCCCGCACAGATACGCAGTATTTT. It specifies CASSILAGARTDTQYF.

This clone was observed a single time. The genes are TRBV6-5 and TRBJ1-2; D is perhaps TRBD1 (5 bases). V lost 2 bases, J lost 5 bases, and 9 bases lay in between. CDR3 size: 13 residues. Per germline, CDR1 MNHEY and CDR2 SVGAGI. CDR3 protein: CASSYLAGYGYTF. The CDR3 coding sequence is TGTGCCAGCAGTTACCTGGCAGGGTATGGCTACACCTTC.

The CDR3 sequence is CASSQAYSGNTIYF. The CDR3 DNA reads TGCGCCAGCAGCCAAGCCTACTCTGGAAACACCATATATTTT. The gene calls are TRBV4-3 and TRBJ1-3; D unresolved. CDR3 length: 14 amino acids. Germline CDR1 LGHNA, CDR2 YSLEER. Trimming removed 1 base from V and 0 bases from J, with 4 bases in between.

The sample holds a few counts of this clone. The chain has TRBV9 and TRBJ1-2; 7 nucleotides agree with TRBD1. CDR1 and CDR2 (germline): SGDLS, YYNGEE. The J segment lost 0 bases and the V segment lost 3 bases, leaving 2 bases of the junction unmatched. The CDR3 has 14 residues. DNA for the CDR3: TGTGCCAGCAGCGACAGGGGAACTAACTATGGCTACACCTTC. Translating it yields CASSDRGTNYGYTF.

Only a few counts were recorded for this clone. The chain couples TRBV7-9 to TRBJ2-5; TRBD1 agrees at 7 bases. This CDR3 is 13 amino acids long. V was clipped by 5 bases and J by 5 bases; unmatched bases: 5. Germline CDR1 is SEHNR and CDR2 is FQNEAQ (reference sequence). As DNA, the CDR3 is TGTGCCAGCAGCCCAAGGGGGCCGGAGACCCAGTACTTC. It yields the protein CASSPRGPETQYF.